Presented here are 24 T cell receptor beta chains from one specimen sequenced in a study of graft-versus-host responses after intestinal transplantation. Clones were sequenced by immunoSEQ multiplex PCR, and TCRdb holds only the in-frame ones, with some missing. The sample consists of roughly 120,000 clones, around nine tenths of them appearing once. No antigen is known for these receptors. Source: unstimulated CD4+ T cells sorted from spleen or lymph node cells, taken before intestinal transplant. Receptors originate from a human donor who received an intestinal transplant.

The chain links TRBV5-6 to TRBJ1-2; no firm D call. Germline CDR1 SGHDT, CDR2 YYEEEE. This CDR3 has 14 amino acids. V lost 3 bases and J 8 bases, leaving 17 bases between the germline ends. This CDR3 is CASSYYSSPVGYTF. CDR3 bases: TGTGCCAGCAGCTATTACAGCTCCCCTGTGGGCTACACCTTC. The full variable domain, its missing parts supplied by reference TRBV5-6 and TRBJ1-2, is DAGVTQSPTHLIKTRGQQVTLRCSPKSGHDTVSWYQQALGQGPQFIFQYYEEEERQRGNFPDRFSGHQFPNYSSELNVNALLLGDSALYLCASSYYSSPVGYTFGSGTRLTVV.

This chain links TRBV4-2 with TRBJ2-2; weak D call: TRBD1 (6 bases). CDR1 and CDR2 (germline): LGHNA, YNFKEQ. There are 14 residues in the CDR3. Trimming left V 4 bases short and J 2 bases short, with 8 bases between. In DNA, the CDR3 is TGTGCCAGCAGCCTCAGGGGTAACACCGGGGAGCTGTTTTTT. Protein sequence: CASSLRGNTGELFF.

This chain links TRBV6-4 with TRBJ1-5; no reliable D call. The CDR3 covers 14 residues. Germline V gene sequence: CDR1 MRHNA, CDR2 SNTAGT. V was cut by 8 bases and J by 2 bases, with 13 bases left in between. The CDR3 loop is CASRPGSGNQPQHF. The DNA for the CDR3 is TGTGCCAGCCGCCCGGGTTCGGGCAATCAGCCCCAGCATTTT.

CDR3 DNA sequence: TGCAGTGCTGGCCCCGATGGCTACACCTTC. Residues: CSAGPDGYTF. This chain uses TRBV20-1 with TRBJ1-2; D is undetermined. This CDR3 has 10 amino acids. Trimming removed 5 bases at V and 6 bases at J, with 7 bases between. Germline V gene data show CDR1 as DFQATT and CDR2 as SNEGSKA (reference sequence).

V usage is TRBV9 and J usage is TRBJ2-3, with 7 nucleotides matching TRBD2. This CDR3 has 16 residues. CDR1 is SGDLS, CDR2 YYNGEE, per germline. The J segment lost 0 bases and the V segment lost 4 bases, leaving 8 bases of the junction unmatched. For the CDR3, the DNA is TGTGCCAGCAGCTCTGAAGCGGGAACTAGCACAGATACGCAGTATTTT. Translation: CASSSEAGTSTDTQYF.

This clone was seen a handful of times. This chain connects TRBV5-4 to TRBJ1-2; 10 bases are a match to TRBD1. The V segment lost 5 bases and the J segment 4 bases; nucleotides outside the gene matches: 8. The germline gives CDR1 SGHNT, CDR2 YYREEE (reference sequence). CDR3 size: 15 residues. The CDR3 sequence: CASRRGQGTPYGYTF. CDR3 nucleotide sequence: TGTGCCAGCAGGAGGGGACAGGGGACCCCCTATGGCTACACCTTC.

Here the CDR3 reads CASSMGGGRALYEQYF. The DNA of the CDR3 is TGTGCCAGCAGTATGGGCGGCGGGAGGGCTCTCTACGAGCAGTACTTC. The V call is TRBV28, the J call TRBJ2-7, with 9 bases lining up with TRBD2. After removal of 5 bases from V and 3 bases from J, the junction contained 11 bases not matched to a gene. This CDR3 has 16 residues. Germline V gene sequence: CDR1 MDHEN, CDR2 SYDVKM.

The chain is built from TRBV7-6 and TRBJ2-2, with 7 bases aligning to TRBD1. The CDR3 has 16 amino acids. The V gene's germline CDR1 is SGHVS and CDR2 FNYEAQ. Losses at the gene ends were 2 bases for V and 5 bases for J; bases not matched to a gene: 8. The CDR3 here is CASSLNTGVQTGELFF. The CDR3 coding sequence is TGTGCCAGCAGCTTAAACACAGGGGTGCAAACCGGGGAGCTGTTTTTT.

Only one count was recorded for this clone. This chain links TRBV5-4 with TRBJ2-1; a possible D gene is TRBD2 (5 bases). The CDR3 contains 14 residues. Trimming cost V 3 bases and J 8 bases, with 15 bases left between them. Germline-derived CDR1 and CDR2 are SGHNT and YYREEE (reference sequence). CDR3 bases: TGTGCCAGCAGCTGGCGGGCGGGTAGATATGAGCAGTTCTTC. Translation gives CASSWRAGRYEQFF.

This chain uses TRBV19 with TRBJ1-1, with D possibly being TRBD1 (5 bases). CDR3 length equals 15 residues. Per the germline V gene, CDR1 is LNHDA and CDR2 is SQIVND (reference sequence). V was pared by 5 bases and J by 7 bases, with 20 bases between. The CDR3 DNA is TGTGCCAGTAGTGGACCTGGAGGGGCTGGGGGTGAAGCTTTCTTT. Its translation: CASSGPGGAGGEAFF.

V and J are TRBV10-2 and TRBJ2-7, with 8 positions matching TRBD1. Germline CDR1 WSHSY, CDR2 SAAADI. The CDR3 consists of 15 residues. With 7 bases clipped from V and 1 base from J, the junction kept 9 bases outside the gene matches. The CDR3 region has the DNA TGCGCCAGCATAAGGGCGGGACAGGATTCCTACGAGCAGTACTTC. The encoded protein is CASIRAGQDSYEQYF.

This chain connects TRBV7-9 to TRBJ2-5; TRBD2 might be the D (6 bases). Trimming shortened V by 3 bases and J by 5 bases, and 16 bases separated the two germline ends. The CDR3 contains 15 residues. Germline CDR1 and CDR2: SEHNR and FQNEAQ (reference sequence). Here the CDR3 DNA reads TGTGCCAGCAGCTTGTACACGGGGGTGTTGGAGACCCAGTACTTC. Its translation is CASSLYTGVLETQYF.

CDR3 bases: TGTGCCTGGAGTGAGAGAGTTAGCAATCAGCCCCAGCATTTT. The encoded protein is CAWSERVSNQPQHF. The V gene is TRBV30, the J gene TRBJ1-5; D is undetermined. Trimming cost V 1 base and J 0 bases, with 7 bases left between them. Germline V gene lookup returns CDR1 GTSNPN and CDR2 SVGIG (reference sequence). The CDR3 consists of 14 residues.

V usage is TRBV15 and J usage is TRBJ1-2, with unresolved D. The CDR3 covers 15 residues. V lost 0 bases and J lost 7, with 15 bases in between. CDR1 and CDR2 (germline): LNHNV, YYDKDF (reference sequence). The CDR3 protein is CATSRDFAAGVGYTF. In nucleotides, the CDR3 is TGTGCCACCAGCAGAGACTTCGCGGCTGGCGTTGGCTACACCTTC.

The chain is built from TRBV6-1 and TRBJ2-7, with a tentative D call TRBD1 (5 bases). Germline CDR1 and CDR2: MNHNS and SASEGT. Trimming took off 1 base at V and 4 bases at J, with 8 bases between the two ends. The CDR3 runs to 13 residues. The DNA for the CDR3 is TGTGCCAGCAGTGAAGACAGGCCTTACGAGCAGTACTTC. Its protein is CASSEDRPYEQYF.

This chain uses TRBV5-1 with TRBJ2-3; a weak D match, TRBD2 (5 bases). The CDR3 consists of 14 residues. Germline loops: CDR1 SGHRS, CDR2 YFSETQ. Deletions cut 0 bases from V and 3 bases from J, with 8 bases between. Written as DNA, the CDR3 is TGCGCCAGCAGCTTGGCACTAGGAACAGATACGCAGTATTTT. Its translation: CASSLALGTDTQYF.

This clone occurred once. The gene calls are TRBV7-8 and TRBJ2-1; D remains ambiguous. The CDR3 is 14 residues long. The germline V and J ends were trimmed by 5 bases and 3 bases, with 11 bases remaining between them. Germline-derived CDR1 and CDR2 are SGHVS and FQNEAQ. Here the CDR3 reads CASSPDNGYNEQFF. In DNA form, the CDR3 reads TGTGCCAGCAGCCCCGACAATGGCTACAATGAGCAGTTCTTC.

The chain is built from TRBV6-5 and TRBJ1-5, with TRBD1 matching 9 bases. The V gene's germline CDR1 is MNHEY and CDR2 SVGAGI. Unmatched junction bases numbered 4, after V lost 6 bases and J lost 1 base. The CDR3 has 15 residues. CDR3 nucleotides: TGTGCCAGCAGCTTGGACAGGGGAAGCAATCAGCCCCAGCATTTT. This sequence encodes CASSLDRGSNQPQHF.

The chain combines TRBV5-1 with TRBJ2-2; 8 positions match TRBD2. The length of the CDR3 is 15 residues. Unmatched junction bases numbered 8, after V lost 5 bases and J lost 5 bases. Germline V CDR1 and CDR2: SGHRS, YFSETQ. The chain's CDR3 is CASRAGRAGTGELFF. CDR3 nucleotide sequence: TGCGCCAGCAGGGCCGGGAGGGCTGGGACCGGGGAGCTGTTTTTT.

The chain carries TRBV7-4 and TRBJ1-5, with 9 bases matching TRBD1. The V gene's germline CDR1 is SGHVT and CDR2 SQSDAQ. CDR3 length: 18 amino acids. V trimming: 5 bases; J trimming: 1 base; junction bases outside the gene matches: 12. The DNA for the CDR3 is TGTGCCAGCAGCCTCAGACAGGGGGAGGTTAGGAGCAATCAGCCCCAGCATTTT. This translates into CASSLRQGEVRSNQPQHF.

The CDR3 spells CASRRGIDYNEQFF. CDR3 nucleotides: TGTGCCAGCAGACGAGGGATAGACTACAATGAGCAGTTCTTC. The chain uses TRBV7-6 and TRBJ2-1; tentative D call: TRBD2 (5 bases). The CDR3 has 14 residues. Germline assignment: CDR1 SGHVS and CDR2 FNYEAQ. V lost 6 bases and J 3 bases, leaving 12 bases between the germline ends. Combining the CDR3 with reference TRBV7-6 and TRBJ2-1 gives the whole variable domain GAGVSQSPRYKVTKRGQDVALRCDPISGHVSLYWYRQALGQGPEFLTYFNYEAQQDKSGLPNDRFSAERPEGSISTLTIQRTEQRDSAMYRCASRRGIDYNEQFFGPGTRLTVL.

This chain uses TRBV2 with TRBJ1-2; D remains unclear. The CDR3 length is 13 residues. The V end was cut by 3 bases, the J end by 1 base, with 6 bases between. Germline V lookup: CDR1 SNHLY, CDR2 FYNNEI. In nucleotides, the CDR3 is TGTGCCAGCAGTGAGGTAGTTAACTATGGCTACACCTTC. It specifies CASSEVVNYGYTF.

This chain uses TRBV5-1 with TRBJ2-7; D is unresolved. The CDR3 length is 15 residues. Trimming cost V 0 bases and J 2 bases, with 12 bases left between them. The germline gives CDR1 SGHRS, CDR2 YFSETQ. This CDR3 reads CASSLALSVTYEQYF. As DNA, the CDR3 is TGCGCCAGCAGCTTGGCTCTTTCGGTAACCTACGAGCAGTACTTC.

V usage is TRBV28 and J usage is TRBJ1-3; D is perhaps TRBD1 (6 bases). CDR1 is MDHEN, CDR2 SYDVKM, per germline. Deletions cut 6 bases from V and 0 bases from J, with 15 bases between. This CDR3 is built from 16 residues. This chain's CDR3 is CASSSRGSSSGNTIYF. The CDR3 region has the DNA TGTGCCAGCAGCTCAAGGGGGTCGAGCTCTGGAAACACCATATATTTT.